This T cell receptor beta chain was found in a study of blood T cell repertoires in COVID-19. The CDR3 is 17 amino acids. Germline V gene sequence: CDR1 SNHLY, CDR2 FYNNEI. Unmatched junction bases numbered 13, after V lost 6 bases and J lost 5 bases. Using immunoSEQ multiplex PCR, the repertoire was profiled, and TCRdb retains in-frame clones only, with some absent. Of 60,000 or so clones listed, 80% to 85% were seen once; the top ten hold around 12%. This TCR was sampled from a human donor in a cohort sampled during active COVID-19. J is TRBJ2-5 and V is TRBV2, with 12 bases fitting TRBD1. Material: peripheral blood. The CDR3 is CASRPGTGGSGAETQYF. CDR3 sequence (DNA): TGTGCCAGCAGGCCCGGGACAGGGGGCTCTGGTGCGGAGACCCAGTACTTC.